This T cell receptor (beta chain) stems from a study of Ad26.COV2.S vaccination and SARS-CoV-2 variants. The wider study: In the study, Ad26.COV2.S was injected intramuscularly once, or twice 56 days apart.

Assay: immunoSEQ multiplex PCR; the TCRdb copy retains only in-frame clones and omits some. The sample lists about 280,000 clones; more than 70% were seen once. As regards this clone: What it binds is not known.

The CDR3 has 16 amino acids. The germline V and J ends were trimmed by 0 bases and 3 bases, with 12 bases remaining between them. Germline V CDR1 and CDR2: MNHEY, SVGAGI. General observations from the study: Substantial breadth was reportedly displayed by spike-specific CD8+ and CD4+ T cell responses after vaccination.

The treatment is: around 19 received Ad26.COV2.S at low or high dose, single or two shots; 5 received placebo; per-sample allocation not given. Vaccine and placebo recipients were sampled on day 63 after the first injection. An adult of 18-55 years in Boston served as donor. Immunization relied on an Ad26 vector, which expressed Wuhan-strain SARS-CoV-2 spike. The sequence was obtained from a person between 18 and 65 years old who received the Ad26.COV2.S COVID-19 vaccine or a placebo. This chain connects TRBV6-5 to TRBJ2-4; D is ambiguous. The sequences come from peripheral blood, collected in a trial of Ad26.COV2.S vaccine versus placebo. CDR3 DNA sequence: TGTGCCAGCAGTTACTCGTATCAGTTAAGCAAAAACATTCAGTACTTC. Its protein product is CASSYSYQLSKNIQYF.